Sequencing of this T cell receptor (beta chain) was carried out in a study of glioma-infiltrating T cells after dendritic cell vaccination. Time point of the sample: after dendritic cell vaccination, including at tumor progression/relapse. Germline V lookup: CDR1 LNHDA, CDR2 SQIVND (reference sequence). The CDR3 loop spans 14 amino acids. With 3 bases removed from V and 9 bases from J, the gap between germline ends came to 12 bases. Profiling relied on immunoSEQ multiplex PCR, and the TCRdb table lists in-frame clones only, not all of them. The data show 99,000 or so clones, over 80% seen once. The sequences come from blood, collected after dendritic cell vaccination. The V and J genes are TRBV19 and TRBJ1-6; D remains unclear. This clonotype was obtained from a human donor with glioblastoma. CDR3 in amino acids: CASSMEEVGSPLHF. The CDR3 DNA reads TGTGCCAGTAGTATGGAGGAGGTAGGTTCACCCCTCCACTTT.